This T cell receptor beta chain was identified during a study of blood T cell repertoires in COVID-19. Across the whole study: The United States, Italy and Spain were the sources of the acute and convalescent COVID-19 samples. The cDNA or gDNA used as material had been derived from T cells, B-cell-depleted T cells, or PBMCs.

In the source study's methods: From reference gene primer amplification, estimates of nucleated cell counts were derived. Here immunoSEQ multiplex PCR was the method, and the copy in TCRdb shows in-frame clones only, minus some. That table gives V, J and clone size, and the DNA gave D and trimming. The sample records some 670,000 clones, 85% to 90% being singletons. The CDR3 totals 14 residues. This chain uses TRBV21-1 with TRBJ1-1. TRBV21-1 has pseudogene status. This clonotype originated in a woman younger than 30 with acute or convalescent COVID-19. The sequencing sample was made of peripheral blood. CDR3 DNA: TGTGCCAGCAGCAAAGAAATTCAGGGACTTGGAGCTTTCTTT. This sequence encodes CASSKEIQGLGAFF.